A single sample is the source of the 7 T cell receptor beta chains below, sequenced in a study of cytomegalovirus exposure and HLA in healthy donors. 60 Vbeta and 13 Jbeta primers were used in PCR. Assay used: immunoSEQ multiplex PCR; TCRdb lists only in-frame clones, some missing. Of 100,000 or so clones listed, around four fifths are singletons. Material: PBMCs. The receptor source for this set is a man in his forties in good health and CMV-seronegative.

V and J are TRBV18 and TRBJ1-1; 7 positions match TRBD1. Losses at the gene ends were 3 bases for V and 1 base for J; bases not matched to a gene: 5. There are 15 residues in the CDR3. In germline, CDR1 is KGHSH, CDR2 LQKENI. CDR3 amino acids: CASSPMGTANTEAFF. The DNA for the CDR3 is TGTGCCAGCTCACCGATGGGGACAGCGAACACTGAAGCTTTCTTT.

CDR3 protein: CASSETGFTGELFF. CDR3 sequence (DNA): TGTGCCAGCAGCGAGACAGGATTCACCGGGGAGCTGTTTTTT. The chain is built from TRBV7-8 and TRBJ2-2, with D perhaps TRBD1 (6 bases). V was shortened by 5 bases and J by 4 bases, with 11 bases between the two germline ends. The length of the CDR3 is 14 residues. CDR1 SGHVS and CDR2 FQNEAQ come from the germline V gene. The variable domain in full, with the rest retrieved from reference TRBV7-8 and TRBJ2-2, is GAGVSQSPRYKVAKRGQDVALRCDPISGHVSLFWYQQALGQGPEFLTYFQNEAQLDKSGLPSDRFFAERPEGSVSTLKIQRTQQEDSAVYLCASSETGFTGELFFGEGSRLTVL.

This clone was seen a few times. The chain is built from TRBV28 and TRBJ2-2; 11 positions agree with TRBD2. This CDR3 comprises 20 residues. With V trimmed by 3 bases and J by 3 bases, 15 bases remained unmatched. The germline CDR1 and CDR2 sequences are MDHEN and SYDVKM. The DNA for the CDR3 is TGTGCCAGCAGTTTTAGGCCTAGCGGGGGGCACTTTGGGTACACCGGGGAGCTGTTTTTT. It is translated as CASSFRPSGGHFGYTGELFF.

This chain links TRBV5-1 with TRBJ1-3; the D is unclear. This CDR3 spans 17 amino acids. Germline V gene lookup returns CDR1 SGHRS and CDR2 YFSETQ. V was shortened by 0 bases and J by 0 bases, with 13 bases between the two germline ends. The CDR3 is CASSLASGQSSGNTIYF. CDR3 DNA: TGCGCCAGCAGCTTGGCTTCTGGGCAAAGCTCTGGAAACACCATATATTTT. Full variable domain (rest looked up from reference TRBV5-1 and TRBJ1-3): KAGVTQTPRYLIKTRGQQVTLSCSPISGHRSVSWYQQTPGQGLQFLFEYFSETQRNKGNFPGRFSGRQFSNSRSEMNVSTLELGDSALYLCASSLASGQSSGNTIYFGEGSWLTVV.

The chain is built from TRBV19 and TRBJ1-1, with D perhaps TRBD1 (5 bases). The CDR3 is made up of 16 amino acids. CDR1 is LNHDA, CDR2 SQIVND, per germline (reference sequence). V dropped 4 bases and J dropped 4 bases, with 19 bases sitting between them. The CDR3 DNA reads as TGTGCCAGTAGTACCATATACGGGCAGGGAGGCACTGAAGCTTTCTTT. Protein: CASSTIYGQGGTEAFF.

J is TRBJ1-2 and V is TRBV19, with TRBD1 matching 8 bases. Germline V gene lookup returns CDR1 LNHDA and CDR2 SQIVND (reference sequence). The ends lost 1 base at V and 4 bases at J; junction bases unmatched: 2. The CDR3 runs to 14 residues. CDR3 in DNA: TGTGCCAGTAGTATAGGCAGGGGGCTCTATGGCTACACCTTC. This codes for CASSIGRGLYGYTF.

J is TRBJ2-3 and V is TRBV4-2; TRBD2 matches at 9 bases. Germline trimming cut 0 bases from V and 4 bases from J; bases unmatched to any gene: 11. The CDR3 runs 18 residues. The germline V gene encodes CDR1 LGHNA and CDR2 YNFKEQ. CDR3 bases: TGTGCCAGCAGCCAAGAAGGGGGCGGGGGGGCCGTCGCAGATACGCAGTATTTT. This sequence encodes CASSQEGGGGAVADTQYF.